This entry lists 31 T cell receptor beta chains sequenced from one sample in a study of T cell repertoires in cytomegalovirus infection. From the reads, TCRdb called clonotypes with MiXCR, one entry per CDR3 protein. The sample has roughly 280,000 distinct CDR3 sequences, around 8.7% seen once. Material for sequencing was PBMCs. All receptors come from a human donor in good health (CMV status not recorded). Some clones in this sample may be carry-over from other donors' samples.

This clonotype was observed at least ten times. This chain links TRBV7-2 with TRBJ2-5, with 7 bases identical to TRBD2. The CDR3 runs to 14 residues. Germline CDR1 is SGHTA and CDR2 is FQGNSA. With 1 base clipped from V and 5 bases from J, the junction kept 4 bases outside the gene matches. The DNA of the CDR3 is TGTGCCAGCAGCTTAGTGCGGCGGGGGGAGACCCAGTACTTC. Residues: CASSLVRRGETQYF. The full variable domain, with the rest looked up from reference TRBV7-2 and TRBJ2-5, is GAGVSQSPSNKVTEKGKDVELRCDPISGHTALYWYRQSLGQGLEFLIYFQGNSAPDKSGLPSDRFSAERTGGSVSTLTIQRTQQEDSAVYLCASSLVRRGETQYFGPGTRLLVL.

This clonotype was detected many times. CDR3 DNA sequence: TGTGCCAGCAGCTCTGGGACAGGGGTCTTCAAGGTGAACTATGGCTACACCTTC. It specifies CASSSGTGVFKVNYGYTF. The genes are TRBV7-2 and TRBJ1-2; TRBD1 matches 10 bases. Germline lookup yields CDR1 SGHTA and CDR2 FQGNSA. After removal of 4 bases from V and 2 bases from J, the junction contained 13 bases not matched to a gene. This CDR3 region has 18 residues.

This clonotype showed up just a few times. The chain joins TRBV14 to TRBJ1-2, with D unclear. Looked up from germline, CDR1 is SGHDN and CDR2 is FVKESK. The germline V and J ends were trimmed by 3 bases and 8 bases, with 13 bases remaining between them. This CDR3 has 13 amino acids. CDR3: CASSQGQYHGYTF. CDR3 sequence (DNA): TGTGCCAGCAGCCAGGGCCAGTATCACGGCTACACCTTC.

This clonotype was counted between two and nine times. This chain uses TRBV9 with TRBJ2-3; D unclear. In germline, CDR1 is SGDLS, CDR2 YYNGEE. This CDR3 has 15 amino acids. Trimming left V 0 bases short and J 0 bases short, with 8 bases between. Written as DNA, the CDR3 is TGTGCCAGCAGCGTAGGGACCGTAAGCACAGATACGCAGTATTTT. It is translated as CASSVGTVSTDTQYF.

This clonotype was counted between two and nine times. This rearrangement joins TRBV6-2 or TRBV6-3 to TRBJ1-1, with D unresolved. Looked up from germline, CDR1 is MNHEY and CDR2 is SVGEGT. V was trimmed by 4 bases and J by 0 bases, leaving 15 bases between them. The CDR3 is made up of 16 amino acids. The CDR3 DNA is TGTGCCAGCAGTTGGGAAACTCGGACCTTGAACACTGAAGCTTTCTTT. Translation gives CASSWETRTLNTEAFF.

This chain uses TRBV4-1 with TRBJ2-7; TRBD2 aligns across 10 bases. This CDR3 is 15 amino acids long. Trimming removed 0 bases from V and 7 bases from J; junction bases left unmatched: 6. From germline, CDR1 is MGHRA and CDR2 YSYEKL. CDR3 sequence (DNA): TGCGCCAGCAGCCAAGAGCCTAGCGGGAGTGAGGAGCAGTACTTC. Translating gives CASSQEPSGSEEQYF.

This clonotype has ten or more counts. The chain combines TRBV4-3 with TRBJ1-1; D unclear. Germline V gene lookup returns CDR1 LGHNA and CDR2 YSLEER. The CDR3 sequence is 13 residues long. Trimming took off 4 bases at V and 1 base at J, with 7 bases between the two ends. The CDR3 region has the DNA TGCGCCAGCAGCCCTATAAAGAACACTGAAGCTTTCTTT. Amino acids: CASSPIKNTEAFF.

This clonotype was recorded at least ten times. The chain is built from TRBV7-2 and TRBJ2-4; TRBD1 aligns across 7 bases. Germline CDR1 and CDR2: SGHTA and FQGNSA. With 2 bases clipped from V and 9 bases from J, the junction kept 4 bases outside the gene matches. The CDR3 extends over 13 amino acids. Written as DNA, the CDR3 is TGTGCCAGCAGCTTAAGGCGACAGGGCATTCAGTACTTC. Translating it yields CASSLRRQGIQYF.

Written as DNA, the CDR3 is TGTGCCAGCAGCTCCGGGACTAGCGAGCAAGAGACCCAGTACTTC. It is translated as CASSSGTSEQETQYF. This sequence joins TRBV11-2 and TRBJ2-5; 10 bases line up with TRBD2. CDR3 size: 15 residues. Germline loops: CDR1 SGHAT, CDR2 FQNNGV. V dropped 4 bases and J dropped 2; count of bases not matched to a gene: 4. Based on the CDR3 plus reference TRBV11-2 and TRBJ2-5, the full variable domain is EAGVAQSPRYKIIEKRQSVAFWCNPISGHATLYWYQQILGQGPKLLIQFQNNGVVDDSQLPKDRFSAERLKGVDSTLKIQPAKLEDSAVYLCASSSGTSEQETQYFGPGTRLLVL.

This clonotype was counted many times. The V call is TRBV19, the J call TRBJ2-1; 9 nucleotides line up with TRBD1. The CDR3 consists of 19 residues. Germline CDR1 and CDR2: LNHDA and SQIVND (reference sequence). Unmatched junction bases numbered 15, after V lost 6 bases and J lost 0 bases. CDR3 loop: CASRPEVPGQGTSYNEQFF. The CDR3 coding sequence is TGTGCCAGTAGACCTGAGGTCCCGGGACAGGGAACCTCCTACAATGAGCAGTTCTTC.

Ten or more counts support this clonotype. This rearrangement joins TRBV7-8 to TRBJ2-1, with 8 bases lining up with TRBD2. CDR1 is SGHVS, CDR2 FQNEAQ, per germline. The junction had 5 bases not matched to a gene; V was cut back by 1 base and J by 6 bases. The CDR3 has 15 amino acids. The CDR3 is CASSLGTSKVNEQFF. CDR3 DNA sequence: TGTGCCAGCAGCTTAGGGACTAGCAAAGTCAATGAGCAGTTCTTC.

The chain is built from TRBV19 and TRBJ1-2, with 10 bases aligning to TRBD1. CDR1 is LNHDA and CDR2 is SQIVND in the germline V gene (reference sequence). The trim removed 7 bases at V and 1 base at J, leaving 6 bases unmatched. There are 15 residues in the CDR3. The CDR3 sequence: CASNPGTGDNYGYTF. The DNA for the CDR3 is TGTGCCAGTAATCCCGGGACAGGGGATAACTATGGCTACACCTTC. The whole variable domain, filled in from reference TRBV19 and TRBJ1-2, reads DGGITQSPKYLFRKEGQNVTLSCEQNLNHDAMYWYRQDPGQGLRLIYYSQIVNDFQKGDIAEGYSVSREKKESFPLTVTSAQKNPTAFYLCASNPGTGDNYGYTFGSGTRLTVV.

In this sample, this clonotype turned up many times. The chain links TRBV10-3 to TRBJ1-5; D may be TRBD1 (5 bases). Germline V lookup: CDR1 ENHRY, CDR2 SYGVKD. The V gene lost 5 bases and the J gene lost 9 bases, with 17 bases spanning the gap. The CDR3 contains 14 residues. In nucleotides, the CDR3 is TGTGCCATCAGTTACGACAGTGCGGGCTGGCCCCAGCATTTT. This translates into CAISYDSAGWPQHF.

This clonotype appeared many times. The genes are TRBV7-9 and TRBJ1-2, with D possibly being TRBD1 (5 bases). V gave up 7 bases and J gave up 8 bases, with 14 bases separating them. The CDR3 is 12 residues long. CDR1 and CDR2 from the germline V gene are SEHNR and FQNEAQ (reference sequence). CDR3 nucleotide sequence: TGTGCCAGCAACCTCCAGGGTGGCGGCTACACCTTC. Translation gives CASNLQGGGYTF. Using reference TRBV7-9 and TRBJ1-2 for the parts outside the CDR3, the full variable domain is DTGVSQNPRHKITKRGQNVTFRCDPISEHNRLYWYRQTLGQGPEFLTYFQNEAQLEKSRLLSDRFSAERPKGSFSTLEIQRTEQGDSAMYLCASNLQGGGYTFGSGTRLTVV.

This chain links TRBV29-1 with TRBJ2-5, with D perhaps matching TRBD2 (7 bases). CDR1 SQVTM and CDR2 ANQGSEA come from the germline V gene. This CDR3 is 14 amino acids long. Trimming removed 3 bases from V and 5 bases from J, with 16 bases in between. DNA of the CDR3: TGCAGCGTTGATGGAGGGGGAGGGGGGGAGACCCAGTACTTC. It encodes CSVDGGGGGETQYF.

This clonotype has a count of ten or more. The chain recombines TRBV7-2 with TRBJ2-2; D is unclear. The V gene's germline CDR1 is SGHTA and CDR2 FQGNSA. V shed 1 base and J shed 6 bases, with 12 bases lying between them. There are 15 residues in the CDR3. This CDR3 is CASSLGVPTPGELFF. CDR3 in DNA: TGTGCCAGCAGCTTAGGTGTCCCGACGCCCGGGGAGCTGTTTTTT.

This clonotype was counted ten times or more. This rearrangement joins TRBV7-8 to TRBJ1-4; a possible D gene is TRBD1 (5 bases). This CDR3 has 14 residues. Germline CDR1 is SGHVS and CDR2 is FQNEAQ. V lost 3 bases, J lost 7 bases, and 12 bases lay in between. CDR3 protein: CASSLEGKSEKLFF. The CDR3 nucleotides are TGTGCCAGCAGCTTGGAGGGGAAGAGTGAAAAACTGTTTTTT.

In this sample, this clonotype turned up many times. The CDR3 DNA reads as TGTGCCAGCAGTTACACAGGGGGCGTTAGAGCTGGGGCCAACGTCCTGACTTTC. Translated: CASSYTGGVRAGANVLTF. This sequence joins TRBV6-2 or TRBV6-3 and TRBJ2-6; TRBD1 agrees at 9 bases. Germline values: CDR1 MNHEY, CDR2 SVGEGT. With V trimmed by 2 bases and J by 2 bases, 7 bases remained unmatched. The CDR3 spans 18 residues.

This sequence joins TRBV11-2 and TRBJ1-5; unclear D gene. Germline V CDR1 and CDR2: SGHAT, FQNNGV. CDR3 length equals 13 residues. V gave up 2 bases and J gave up 7 bases, with 9 bases separating them. The CDR3 region is CASSLKTDQPQHF. CDR3 nucleotide sequence: TGTGCCAGCAGCTTAAAAACAGACCAGCCCCAGCATTTT.

This clonotype has ten or more counts. The rearrangement uses TRBV11-2 and TRBJ1-1; no reliable D call. Per germline, CDR1 SGHAT and CDR2 FQNNGV. This CDR3 has 16 residues. Trimming left V 0 bases short and J 0 bases short, with 11 bases between. For the CDR3, the DNA is TGTGCCAGCAGCTTAGATCTCGGTCAGGTGAACACTGAAGCTTTCTTT. This codes for CASSLDLGQVNTEAFF.

Ten or more counts support this clonotype. The chain combines TRBV7-2 with TRBJ2-5; D not certain. The CDR3 is made up of 12 amino acids. V shed 0 bases and J shed 7 bases, with 6 bases lying between them. Germline V CDR1 and CDR2: SGHTA, FQGNSA. Here the CDR3 reads CASSLAQRTQYF. The CDR3 DNA sequence: TGTGCCAGCAGCTTAGCCCAAAGGACCCAGTACTTC. Supplemented by reference TRBV7-2 and TRBJ2-5, the full variable domain reads GAGVSQSPSNKVTEKGKDVELRCDPISGHTALYWYRQSLGQGLEFLIYFQGNSAPDKSGLPSDRFSAERTGGSVSTLTIQRTQQEDSAVYLCASSLAQRTQYFGPGTRLLVL.

J is TRBJ2-1 and V is TRBV6-1; D may be TRBD1 or TRBD2 (5 bases each). V was shortened by 6 bases and J by 8 bases, with 23 bases between the two germline ends. Germline V gene lookup returns CDR1 MNHNS and CDR2 SASEGT. There are 16 residues in the CDR3. The CDR3 nucleotides read TGTGCCAGCAGGAAGTCTTGGGGACCCGTAAGGGATGAGCAGTTCTTC. Translated, it gives CASRKSWGPVRDEQFF.

There are a few counts of this clonotype. The rearrangement joins TRBV7-9 to TRBJ1-5, with 11 bases matching TRBD1. The germline CDR1 and CDR2 sequences are SEHNR and FQNEAQ (reference sequence). This CDR3 spans 17 amino acids. Trimming cost V 5 bases and J 2 bases; bases outside gene matches: 8. The CDR3 reads CASSLGQGAGGNQPQHF. The DNA for the CDR3 is TGTGCCAGCAGCCTAGGACAGGGGGCTGGGGGCAATCAGCCCCAGCATTTT.

In this sample, this clonotype turned up many times. The V gene is TRBV4-1, the J gene TRBJ1-3; D gene uncertain. The CDR3 length is 16 residues. V was clipped by 3 bases and J by 7 bases, with 19 bases between them. The V gene's germline CDR1 is MGHRA and CDR2 YSYEKL. Here the CDR3 DNA reads TGCGCCAGCAGCCACATCTCCGGCCCTCGGAGCAACACCATATATTTT. This gives the protein CASSHISGPRSNTIYF.

In its sample, this clonotype was seen many times. V gene TRBV7-2 combines with J gene TRBJ2-3; TRBD2 matches 14 bases. This CDR3 has 20 amino acids. The germline gives CDR1 SGHTA, CDR2 FQGNSA. V dropped 5 bases and J dropped 6; count of bases not matched to a gene: 19. The CDR3 bases are TGTGCCAGCAGCCTAATGGTACGGTTTGGACTAGCGGGAGGTGACGATACGCAGTATTTT. This sequence encodes CASSLMVRFGLAGGDDTQYF.

This clonotype was detected ten times or more. This chain links TRBV7-2 with TRBJ1-1, with a weak D call TRBD1 (5 bases). The ends were cut back, 4 bases at V and 1 base at J, with 16 bases in the middle. This CDR3 spans 16 amino acids. CDR1 and CDR2 (germline): SGHTA, FQGNSA. The CDR3 reads CASSSDPWGENTEAFF. The CDR3 DNA reads TGTGCCAGCAGCTCCGACCCGTGGGGGGAGAACACTGAAGCTTTCTTT.

Many counts were recorded for this clonotype. The rearrangement links TRBV7-3 to TRBJ2-1; D is tentatively TRBD1 or TRBD2 (5 bases each). Germline V gene lookup returns CDR1 SGHTA and CDR2 FQGTGA. This CDR3 region has 15 residues. V lost 5 bases to trimming and J lost 0 bases, with 11 bases between them. The DNA for the CDR3 is TGTGCCAGCAGCCCGGGACCCTACTCCTACAATGAGCAGTTCTTC. Translated: CASSPGPYSYNEQFF. The complete variable domain, with remaining parts taken from reference TRBV7-3 and TRBJ2-1, reads GAGVSQTPSNKVTEKGKYVELRCDPISGHTALYWYRQSLGQGPEFLIYFQGTGAADDSGLPNDRFFAVRPEGSVSTLKIQRTERGDSAVYLCASSPGPYSYNEQFFGPGTRLTVL.

This clonotype was seen repeatedly, ten times or more. A junction boundary mismatches the germline segment, possibly from a read error. V gene TRBV7-2 combines with J gene TRBJ2-7; 11 bases map to TRBD2. CDR1 is SGHTA and CDR2 is FQGNSA in the germline V gene. This CDR3 spans 14 amino acids. In nucleotides, the CDR3 is TGTGCCAGCAGCCTAGCGGGGGGTACCTACGAGCAGTACTTC. Encoded protein: CASSLAGGTYEQYF.

This clonotype was seen repeatedly, ten times or more. The V and J genes are TRBV6-2 or TRBV6-3 and TRBJ1-1, with TRBD1 matching 7 bases. Trimming took 8 bases from V and 4 from J; bases not matched to a gene: 10. CDR1 is MNHEY and CDR2 is SVGEGT in the germline V gene. This CDR3 region has 14 residues. CDR3 DNA sequence: TGTGCCAGCGGTCGACAGGGATCGTTCACTGAAGCTTTCTTT. This encodes CASGRQGSFTEAFF.

This clonotype was found many times. The rearrangement joins TRBV2 to TRBJ2-5; possibly TRBD2 for D (6 bases). V was cut by 5 bases and J by 5 bases, with 15 bases left in between. Germline V gives CDR1 SNHLY, CDR2 FYNNEI. The CDR3 has 14 residues. The CDR3 nucleotides read TGTGCCAGCAGTTGGACGGGGGATGGGGAGACCCAGTACTTC. As protein: CASSWTGDGETQYF. The full variable domain, with the rest looked up from reference TRBV2 and TRBJ2-5, is EPEVTQTPSHQVTQMGQEVILRCVPISNHLYFYWYRQILGQKVEFLVSFYNNEISEKSEIFDDQFSVERPDGSNFTLKIRSTKLEDSAMYFCASSWTGDGETQYFGPGTRLLVL.

A few counts support this clonotype. V and J are TRBV10-3 and TRBJ1-4; D is uncertain. V was cut by 2 bases and J by 11 bases, with 12 bases left in between. Germline CDR1 ENHRY, CDR2 SYGVKD. This CDR3 region has 13 residues. CDR3 DNA sequence: TGTGCCATCAGTGAGAGACAAGGCGAGAAACTGTTTTTT. It codes for CAISERQGEKLFF.